These 24 T cell receptor beta chains came from one sample sequenced in a study of beta chain features in type 1 diabetes. Of the isolated RNA, all was reverse transcribed, and so the sequenced material was expressed TCRB transcripts. Assay: immunoSEQ multiplex PCR; the TCRdb copy retains only in-frame clones and omits some. The sample has 600,000 to 650,000 clones, roughly a sixth seen once. Material: naive CD4+ T cells from blood. These receptors were taken from a man aged 18 to 30 in good health.

The V call is TRBV4-2, the J call TRBJ2-2; unclear D gene. The length of the CDR3 is 15 residues. V lost 1 base and J 1 base, leaving 7 bases between the germline ends. Germline CDR1 reads LGHNA; CDR2 reads YNFKEQ. CDR3 sequence: CASSQAGGNTGELFF. The CDR3 DNA reads TGTGCCAGCAGCCAAGCGGGTGGGAACACCGGGGAGCTGTTTTTT.

The V and J genes are TRBV7-2 and TRBJ1-3; a weak D match, TRBD1 (5 bases). V was trimmed by 5 bases and J by 0 bases, leaving 20 bases between them. Germline values: CDR1 SGHTA, CDR2 FQGNSA. This CDR3 has 18 residues. The CDR3 DNA follows: TGTGCCAGCAGCCTCTTGACAGCCTTTAGGTCCTCTGGAAACACCATATATTTT. Translating it yields CASSLLTAFRSSGNTIYF.

The J gene is TRBJ2-2, the V gene TRBV25-1; 9 bases agree with TRBD2. Germline V gene lookup returns CDR1 MGHDK and CDR2 SYGVNS. The CDR3 extends over 16 amino acids. J lost 6 bases, V lost 4 bases, and 9 bases had no gene match. The CDR3 nucleotides are TGTGCCAGCAGTGCCACGGGACTAGCTATATCCGGGGAGCTGTTTTTT. This gives the protein CASSATGLAISGELFF.

This clone was counted between two and nine times. The CDR3 region is CASSVGSGDNLRVYNEQFF. In DNA, the CDR3 is TGCGCCAGCAGCGTTGGGTCAGGGGATAACCTACGGGTCTACAATGAGCAGTTCTTC. The chain links TRBV5-1 to TRBJ2-1; a possible D gene is TRBD1 (6 bases). CDR3 length equals 19 residues. CDR1 is SGHRS and CDR2 is YFSETQ in the germline V gene. The germline V and J ends were trimmed by 4 bases and 3 bases, with 26 bases remaining between them.

This clone was observed a handful of times. This rearrangement joins TRBV27 to TRBJ2-1, with 8 bases aligning to TRBD1. Germline trimming cut 3 bases from V and 4 bases from J; bases unmatched to any gene: 8. The CDR3 covers 16 residues. Germline values: CDR1 MNHEY, CDR2 SMNVEV (reference sequence). The CDR3 DNA is TGTGCCAGCAGTTTGTCGCAGGGGGCGAAATACAATGAGCAGTTCTTC. This encodes CASSLSQGAKYNEQFF.

This clone was observed a handful of times. This sequence joins TRBV29-1 and TRBJ2-1; 7 bases are shared with TRBD1. This CDR3 spans 13 amino acids. The V segment lost 7 bases and the J segment 2 bases; nucleotides outside the gene matches: 5. Germline loops: CDR1 SQVTM, CDR2 ANQGSEA. CDR3 sequence reads: CSDRGQAYNEQFF. The CDR3 DNA follows: TGCAGCGACCGCGGACAGGCCTACAATGAGCAGTTCTTC.

The chain is built from TRBV10-3 and TRBJ1-2; TRBD1 agrees at 9 bases. J gave up 7 bases and V 7 bases, and 4 bases lay outside the gene matches. This CDR3 spans 12 amino acids. Germline CDR1 reads ENHRY; CDR2 reads SYGVKD. Here the CDR3 DNA reads TGTGCCATCACCAAGACAGGGGGTGGCTACACCTTC. Protein: CAITKTGGGYTF.

This clone was seen a few times. The V and J genes are TRBV7-9 and TRBJ1-4; tentatively, D is TRBD1 (6 bases). The CDR3 spans 15 residues. CDR1 SEHNR and CDR2 FQNEAQ come from the germline V gene (reference sequence). The germline V and J ends were trimmed by 4 bases and 0 bases, with 9 bases remaining between them. The CDR3 bases are TGTGCCAGCAGCTCCCAGGGGTCAACTAATGAAAAACTGTTTTTT. It specifies CASSSQGSTNEKLFF.

In this sample, this clone turned up a few times. Other nucleotide sequences in the sample specify the same CDR3. The CDR3 is CASSLGDFTDTQYF. CDR3 sequence (DNA): TGCGCCAGCAGCTTAGGGGACTTCACAGATACGCAGTATTTT. The chain combines TRBV5-1 with TRBJ2-3; possible D gene TRBD2, 6 bases. V gave up 2 bases and J gave up 2 bases, with 9 bases separating them. The CDR3 covers 14 residues. Germline V gene data show CDR1 as SGHRS and CDR2 as YFSETQ.

This clone has more than one count but fewer than ten. The chain has TRBV6-5 and TRBJ1-1, with 8 bases that match TRBD1. The V gene end was trimmed by 4 bases and the J gene end by 1 base; junction bases not matched to a gene: 5. The CDR3 is 15 residues long. Germline CDR1 and CDR2: MNHEY and SVGAGI. The CDR3 reads CASSFHGTGNTEAFF. In DNA form, the CDR3 reads TGTGCCAGCAGTTTCCACGGGACAGGGAACACTGAAGCTTTCTTT.

A few counts support this clone. The chain links TRBV4-3 to TRBJ1-4, with 9 nucleotides matching TRBD1. CDR1 and CDR2 from the germline V gene are LGHNA and YSLEER. V lost 2 bases and J lost 5; bases outside the gene matches: 9. The CDR3 length is 17 residues. In DNA, the CDR3 is TGCGCCAGCAGCCAAATGACTCCCGGGACAGGGAATGAAAAACTGTTTTTT. Translating gives CASSQMTPGTGNEKLFF.

The chain combines TRBV28 with TRBJ2-2, with 11 bases that match TRBD2. J was trimmed by 8 bases and V by 1 base; bases with no gene match: 6. The CDR3 spans 16 residues. The V gene's germline CDR1 is MDHEN and CDR2 SYDVKM. The CDR3 reads CASSLSTSGRQGELFF. The CDR3 DNA follows: TGTGCCAGCAGTTTATCTACTAGCGGGAGACAGGGGGAGCTGTTTTTT.

CDR3 bases: TGCGCCAGCAGCCTCCGGTCTGAAACCTACGAGCAGTACTTC. Translating it yields CASSLRSETYEQYF. The chain recombines TRBV4-1 with TRBJ2-7; D is ambiguous. The V gene lost 4 bases and the J gene lost 2 bases, with 12 bases spanning the gap. The CDR3 runs 14 residues. Germline lookup yields CDR1 MGHRA and CDR2 YSYEKL.

This clone was counted between two and nine times. The gene calls are TRBV6-5 and TRBJ2-5; 8 bases are a match to TRBD2. The germline gives CDR1 MNHEY, CDR2 SVGAGI. This CDR3 comprises 16 residues. After removal of 4 bases from V and 7 bases from J, the junction contained 14 bases not matched to a gene. The chain's CDR3 is CASSSNSGRGAMTQYF. In nucleotides, the CDR3 is TGTGCCAGCAGTTCCAACTCGGGGCGGGGGGCTATGACCCAGTACTTC.

The chain is built from TRBV7-9 and TRBJ1-1; 7 bases line up with TRBD1. Germline CDR1 and CDR2: SEHNR and FQNEAQ (reference sequence). The J segment lost 6 bases and the V segment lost 5 bases, leaving 12 bases of the junction unmatched. CDR3 length: 15 residues. The CDR3 DNA reads as TGTGCCAGCAGCCTGCCGGACAGGACTCCTTCTGAAGCTTTCTTT. It yields the protein CASSLPDRTPSEAFF.

This rearrangement joins TRBV20-1 to TRBJ1-4, with D uncertain. V lost 8 bases and J 8 bases, leaving 12 bases between the germline ends. CDR3 size: 11 residues. The germline V gene encodes CDR1 DFQATT and CDR2 SNEGSKA (reference sequence). The CDR3 nucleotides read TGCAGTTCCCTCGGGTACGAAAAACTGTTTTTT. Translating gives CSSLGYEKLFF.

V usage is TRBV29-1 and J usage is TRBJ2-3; D unresolved. Germline CDR1 SQVTM, CDR2 ANQGSEA. V was cut by 5 bases and J by 4 bases, with 16 bases left in between. The CDR3 runs 14 residues. The chain's CDR3 is CSVRLWGRPDTQYF. The CDR3 DNA follows: TGCAGCGTTCGGCTATGGGGAAGGCCAGATACGCAGTATTTT.

J is TRBJ1-1 and V is TRBV18; D is ambiguous. The CDR3 spans 13 residues. Deletions cut 2 bases from V and 7 bases from J, with 11 bases between. CDR1 and CDR2 (germline): KGHSH, LQKENI. The chain's CDR3 is CASSPNQGDEAFF. The DNA for the CDR3 is TGTGCCAGCTCACCAAATCAAGGAGATGAAGCTTTCTTT.

This clone has a handful of counts. This specimen includes other DNA sequences encoding the same CDR3. This chain links TRBV20-1 with TRBJ1-4; D ambiguous. The CDR3 has 11 residues. V lost 3 bases, J lost 4 bases, and 3 bases lay in between. Germline CDR1 reads DFQATT; CDR2 reads SNEGSKA (reference sequence). This CDR3 is CSASFNEKLFF. DNA for the CDR3: TGCAGTGCTAGTTTTAATGAAAAACTGTTTTTT.

This chain uses TRBV5-1 with TRBJ2-7; tentative D call: TRBD2 (5 bases). CDR3 length: 15 residues. Germline V gene sequence: CDR1 SGHRS, CDR2 YFSETQ. Deletions cut 6 bases from V and 3 bases from J, with 19 bases between. The CDR3 loop reads CASTPGPTIIYEQYF. CDR3 DNA: TGCGCCAGCACCCCGGGCCCGACTATTATCTACGAGCAGTACTTC. Full variable domain (missing parts from reference TRBV5-1 and TRBJ2-7): KAGVTQTPRYLIKTRGQQVTLSCSPISGHRSVSWYQQTPGQGLQFLFEYFSETQRNKGNFPGRFSGRQFSNSRSEMNVSTLELGDSALYLCASTPGPTIIYEQYFGPGTRLTVT.

The gene calls are TRBV6-1 and TRBJ1-2; unclear D gene. The CDR3 extends over 13 amino acids. Germline CDR1 and CDR2: MNHNS and SASEGT. V dropped 8 bases and J dropped 2 bases, with 12 bases sitting between them. The DNA for the CDR3 is TGTGCCAGCGGAGTAGAAATGAACTATGGCTACACCTTC. It translates to CASGVEMNYGYTF.

This clone has only a few counts. This sequence joins TRBV27 and TRBJ2-1; the match to TRBD1 covers 7 bases. CDR1 and CDR2 (germline): MNHEY, SMNVEV (reference sequence). This CDR3 has 15 residues. V lost 6 bases and J lost 6; bases outside the gene matches: 11. Here the CDR3 DNA reads TGTGCCAGCAGCCATGACAGGGACCGGGGCAATGAGCAGTTCTTC. Translating gives CASSHDRDRGNEQFF.

This chain uses TRBV5-4 with TRBJ2-5; 11 nucleotides match TRBD2. CDR3 length equals 16 residues. V dropped 1 base and J dropped 1; count of bases not matched to a gene: 3. The V gene's germline CDR1 is SGHNT and CDR2 YYREEE (reference sequence). The CDR3 DNA reads TGTGCCAGCAGCTTGAGGACTAGCGGGCGCCAAGAGACCCAGTACTTC. It is translated as CASSLRTSGRQETQYF.

The chain joins TRBV29-1 to TRBJ1-1; D is ambiguous. From germline, CDR1 is SQVTM and CDR2 ANQGSEA. The CDR3 has 15 residues. With 3 bases removed from V and 1 base from J, the gap between germline ends came to 15 bases. The DNA for the CDR3 is TGCAGCGTTGATAGCCCCCCGGGCGGGAACACTGAAGCTTTCTTT. This sequence encodes CSVDSPPGGNTEAFF.